The entry below describes one T cell receptor beta chain. This clonotype has more than one count but fewer than ten. Its antigen has not been determined. Base qualities are missing; no much larger clone stands one base away. This sample was included in a study of T cells after yellow fever vaccination (dated by TCRdb to between 2017 and 2020). Looking at the study overall: The SMART-Seq v4 Ultra Low Input RNA kit was used to prepare libraries from fractions with low cell numbers. To follow T-cell clones before and after both primary and booster YFV17D yellow fever vaccination, bulk TCR alpha and beta repertoires underwent longitudinal sequencing. Two healthy male donors, one aged 18 to 30 and one aged 30 to 39 years, were included in the cohort. Bulk PBMC replicates and cell subsets were isolated from blood drawn at multiple timepoints before and after both primary and secondary immunization.

Overall results and qualifications from the work: Compared with the primary T-cell response, the secondary T-cell response was faster but weaker, reaching its peak on day 5 rather than on day 15. A small share of clonotypes was detected in both CD4 and CD8 compartments, with the overlap likely arising from convergent recombination. Most clones expanded after primary vaccination were re-detected after the booster (96% of CD4 and approximately 89% of CD8), suggesting broad memory maintenance. Because only a couple of donors were included in the study, the extent to which the findings can be generalized is limited. Because abundant contaminating clonotypes from the bulk population could be contained in FACS-sorted repertoires, computational filtering was required.

The CDR1 and CDR2 encoded by the germline V gene are MNHNS and SASEGT. From its cysteine to its phenylalanine, the CDR3 spans 12 amino acids. Just CDR3 DNA is preserved here, 36 bases in frame from base 1. V is cut by 2 bases and J by 6 bases, and the space between the germline ends is 6 bases. The sequencer was an Illumina NovaSeq 6000. TCR cDNA was synthesized by 5'RACE template switching, through which a universal primer site and unique molecular identifiers were introduced. cDNA synthesis was primed from both the TCR alpha and TCR beta constant segments. Library amplification involved two PCR steps, and the second step added sample barcodes and sequencing adapters. Libraries were sequenced on Illumina HiSeq 2500 (2x100 bp) or NovaSeq (2x150 bp). From the authors' description of their analysis: MIGEC was used to demultiplex reads and collapse the reads into UMI consensus sequences, and MiXCR was used for V(D)J alignment. Vaccine-responding clonotypes were defined with edgeR using replicate PBMC samples, requiring FDR below 0.01 and a log2 fold change above 5 up to day 15. Bulk clonotypes were assigned CD4 or CD8 identity according to which sequenced CD4 or CD8 repertoire held them at higher abundance. Starting from the raw public reads, TCRdb applied fastp trimming at Q25, assembled clones with MiXCR and retained in-frame beta chains. Every entry covers one CDR3 protein and lists the most common genes and DNA from its rows. These V and J calls originate from TCRdb's pipeline instead of the authors' own analysis. Within this sample are hundreds of thousands of distinct CDR3 sequences, with over 15% of them counted one time only. The ten largest make up 15% to 20% of the sample.

The sample's treatment or condition label is to be understood as: live attenuated yellow fever vaccine strain. At every blood-draw timepoint, two biological replicates of bulk PBMCs were collected. PBMCs were isolated from peripheral blood using a standard Ficoll-Paque protocol. RNA was extracted with TriZol from bulk PBMCs, CD4 and CD8 fractions, and dextramer-positive and dextramer-negative fractions. The source of this sequence is a man aged 18 to 30 who received the YFV17D yellow fever vaccine. Recombination linked TRBV6-1 to TRBJ2-3; the D gene is not confidently resolved. The sample was PBMCs, taken before the yellow fever booster vaccination. CDR3 protein: CASSELGDTQYF. The base sequence is TGTGCCAGCAGTGAATTGGGCGATACGCAGTATTTT.